A selection of T cell receptor beta chains follows, all from one sample in a study of high-grade serous ovarian cancer treatment subgroups. Generated by immunoSEQ multiplex PCR, the TCRdb table keeps only in-frame clones and is missing some. The table records more than 9,500 clones, approximately 85% of them present only once. Sequencing was performed on tumor tissue. Every receptor here comes from a human donor with high-grade serous ovarian cancer. CDR3s include the opening cysteine and the closing phenylalanine or tryptophan. Fields, in order: clone size, J gene, CDR3 length, D gene, V gene, CDR3 DNA, CDR3 protein. D genes are given only for firm matches. Size tells how often a clone was seen (once, few, many) or the class of an expanded clone, and some rows leave it out.

size: -; J: TRBJ1-1; length: 13; D: -; V: TRBV6-5; DNA: TGTGCCAGCGGCCCAAACCCGAGGATTGAAGCTTTCTTT; CDR3: CASGPNPRIEAFF
size: -; J: TRBJ1-4; length: 13; D: -; V: TRBV6-4; DNA: TGTGCCAGCCCCGGGGGTATGGGGGGAAAACTGTTTTTT; CDR3: CASPGGMGGKLFF
size: -; J: TRBJ1-6; length: 16; D: -; V: TRBV6-5; DNA: TGTGCCAGCAGTTACTCTGGCAGGCAGTATAATTCACCCCTCCACTTT; CDR3: CASSYSGRQYNSPLHF
size: -; J: TRBJ2-3; length: 14; D: TRBD1; V: TRBV5-4; DNA: TGTGCCAGCAGCCGACAGGGAGGCACAGATACGCAGTATTTT; CDR3: CASSRQGGTDTQYF
size: -; J: TRBJ1-5; length: 15; D: TRBD1; V: TRBV6-1; DNA: TGTGCCAGCAAAGGGACAGACTATAGCAATCAGCCCCAGCATTTT; CDR3: CASKGTDYSNQPQHF
size: -; J: TRBJ1-2; length: 12; D: -; V: TRBV5-6; DNA: TGTGCCAGCAGCTTGGCAGGGTATGGCTACACCTTC; CDR3: CASSLAGYGYTF
size: few; J: TRBJ1-1; length: 12; D: -; V: TRBV28; DNA: TGTGCCAGCAGAGGCCAACGGGGCGGAGCTTTCTTT; CDR3: CASRGQRGGAFF
size: -; J: TRBJ2-1; length: 12; D: -; V: TRBV5-1; DNA: TGCGCCAGCAGCTTGACGCTGCATGAGCAGTTCTTC; CDR3: CASSLTLHEQFF
size: -; J: TRBJ2-7; length: 14; D: -; V: TRBV7-2; DNA: TGTGCCAGCAGCGCCCAGCAGGGACACTACGAGCAGTACTTC; CDR3: CASSAQQGHYEQYF
size: -; J: TRBJ1-2; length: 15; D: -; V: TRBV7-9; DNA: TGTGCCAGCAGCCGTAACGTCGGCGGGAACTATGGCTACACCTTC; CDR3: CASSRNVGGNYGYTF
size: -; J: TRBJ1-6; length: 16; D: -; V: TRBV11-1; DNA: TGTGCCAGCAGCCGTCATGGACAGATCTATAATTCACCCCTCCACTTT; CDR3: CASSRHGQIYNSPLHF
size: -; J: TRBJ2-3; length: 16; D: TRBD2; V: TRBV5-6; DNA: TGTGCCAGCAGCTTGGATAGCGGGAGGTATATAGATACGCAGTATTTT; CDR3: CASSLDSGRYIDTQYF
size: once; J: TRBJ1-2; length: 13; D: -; V: TRBV7-9; DNA: TGTGCCAGCAGCTTAACGACAGCCTATGGCTACACCTTC; CDR3: CASSLTTAYGYTF
size: -; J: TRBJ2-1; length: 17; D: -; V: TRBV7-8; DNA: TGTGCCAGCTTGGATTCAACGCCGTTTGGCTCCTACAATGAGCAGTTCTTC; CDR3: CASLDSTPFGSYNEQFF
size: -; J: TRBJ1-3; length: 15; D: -; V: TRBV9; DNA: TGTGCCAGCAGCGTCGCGGCGGCCTCTGGAAACACCATATATTTT; CDR3: CASSVAAASGNTIYF
size: -; J: TRBJ1-4; length: 13; D: -; V: TRBV19; DNA: TGTGCCAGTACCCCTCACTACAGGGAAAAACTGTTTTTT; CDR3: CASTPHYREKLFF
size: -; J: TRBJ1-2; length: 13; D: -; V: TRBV27; DNA: TGTGCCAGCAGTCCTACCGGTAACTATGGCTACACCTTC; CDR3: CASSPTGNYGYTF
size: -; J: TRBJ1-5; length: 17; D: TRBD1; V: TRBV5-6; DNA: TGTGCCAGCAGCACTGGACAGGGGGCACGAGACAATCAGCCCCAGCATTTT; CDR3: CASSTGQGARDNQPQHF
size: -; J: TRBJ1-4; length: 18; D: -; V: TRBV11-2; DNA: TGTGCCAGCAGCTTACCAACCGTAACAGGGACCCTGGGGGAAAAACTGTTTTTT; CDR3: CASSLPTVTGTLGEKLFF
size: -; J: TRBJ2-1; length: 15; D: TRBD1; V: TRBV18; DNA: TGTGCCAGCTCACCGGACAGGGATGTTGGTAGTGAGCAGTTCTTC; CDR3: CASSPDRDVGSEQFF
size: large; J: TRBJ2-7; length: 14; D: -; V: TRBV5-5; DNA: TGTGCCAGCAGCTATTTCGAGGGGGTCTACGAGCAGTACTTC; CDR3: CASSYFEGVYEQYF
size: -; J: TRBJ2-7; length: 15; D: -; V: TRBV4-3; DNA: TGCGCCAGCAGCCAAGATGGGGGCAGAGTCTACGAGCAGTACTTC; CDR3: CASSQDGGRVYEQYF
size: -; J: TRBJ1-1; length: 15; D: -; V: TRBV5-1; DNA: TGCGCCAGCAGCTTGGTTGGGGCCATGGGGACTGAAGCTTTCTTT; CDR3: CASSLVGAMGTEAFF
size: -; J: TRBJ1-5; length: 13; D: -; V: TRBV29-1; DNA: TGCAGCGTTTCAAACCAGGATATCGGGCCCCAGCATTTT; CDR3: CSVSNQDIGPQHF
size: -; J: TRBJ1-1; length: 14; D: -; V: TRBV6-1; DNA: TGTGCCAGCAGTGAATCGGGGGCGGACACTGAAGCTTTCTTT; CDR3: CASSESGADTEAFF
size: -; J: TRBJ2-2; length: 15; D: TRBD2; V: TRBV6-4; DNA: TGTGCCAGCAGTCGACTAGCGGGGGACACCGGGGAGCTGTTTTTT; CDR3: CASSRLAGDTGELFF
size: -; J: TRBJ1-4; length: 15; D: -; V: TRBV28; DNA: TGTGCCAGCACCCCAGGAGGACGGAGTAATGAAAAACTGTTTTTT; CDR3: CASTPGGRSNEKLFF
size: few; J: TRBJ2-1; length: 14; D: -; V: TRBV7-3; DNA: TGTGCCAGCGGCTTAAGGGCTGATTACAATGAGCAGTTCTTC; CDR3: CASGLRADYNEQFF
size: -; J: TRBJ2-5; length: 15; D: TRBD1; V: TRBV19; DNA: TGTGCCAGTAGTGACACGGGACAGGGGGGAGAGACCCAGTACTTC; CDR3: CASSDTGQGGETQYF
size: -; J: TRBJ2-3; length: 14; D: TRBD2; V: TRBV10-3; DNA: TGTGCCATCAGTGAGCGGGGGACTAGCGATACGCAGTATTTT; CDR3: CAISERGTSDTQYF
size: -; J: TRBJ2-7; length: 15; D: TRBD1; V: TRBV4-3; DNA: TGCGCCAGCAGCCAGGTGGACAGGGAGTCTTACGAGCAGTACTTC; CDR3: CASSQVDRESYEQYF
size: -; J: TRBJ1-6; length: 16; D: -; V: TRBV7-2; DNA: TGTGCCAGCAGCTATGGACAGCTAAAAGTGAATTCACCCCTCCACTTT; CDR3: CASSYGQLKVNSPLHF
size: -; J: TRBJ1-5; length: 16; D: -; V: TRBV5-1; DNA: TGCGCCAGCAGCTTGGAAGGGGTGGGAAGCAATCAGCCCCAGCATTTT; CDR3: CASSLEGVGSNQPQHF
size: -; J: TRBJ2-7; length: 16; D: -; V: TRBV7-8; DNA: TGTGCCAGCAGCTTAGTCGGCGGGACAGCCTCCTACGAGCAGTACTTC; CDR3: CASSLVGGTASYEQYF
size: -; J: TRBJ2-3; length: 11; D: -; V: TRBV28; DNA: TGTGCCAGCAGAAGCACAGATACGCAGTATTTT; CDR3: CASRSTDTQYF
size: -; J: TRBJ2-3; length: 14; D: TRBD2; V: TRBV2; DNA: TGTGCCAGCAAGCGGGAAGCCAACACAGATACGCAGTATTTT; CDR3: CASKREANTDTQYF
size: -; J: TRBJ2-5; length: 14; D: -; V: TRBV29-1; DNA: TGCAGCGTTGAGGCGGCAGGGGGAGGTGAGACCCAGTACTTC; CDR3: CSVEAAGGGETQYF